The rows below give T cell receptor beta chains drawn from one sample of a study of OX40 agonist ivuxolimab in advanced cancers. Clones were sequenced by immunoSEQ multiplex PCR, and TCRdb holds only the in-frame ones, with some missing. The sample includes 55,000 to 80,000 clones, about 88% seen only once; the top ten take 0.27%. The input for sequencing was CD4+ or CD8+ T cells sorted from blood, taken in a trial of the OX40 agonist ivuxolimab. The receptors here all came from an adult with an advanced solid tumor such as melanoma, head and neck, liver or kidney cancer. Both conserved end residues are part of each CDR3. The D gene is left open where the match is weak.

CDR3 protein,D gene,V gene,J gene
CASSPWTETNYGYTF,-,TRBV27,TRBJ1-2
CASSLGTVVANVLTF,-,TRBV7-9,TRBJ2-6
CATVRGLGETQYF,-,TRBV15,TRBJ2-5
CASREHTHHTDTQYF,-,TRBV6-7,TRBJ2-3
CASRRSRGRGLNTEAFF,-,TRBV7-9,TRBJ1-1
CASSAATQQGEQYF,-,TRBV9,TRBJ2-7
CASSFGGKAKNIQYF,-,TRBV11-2,TRBJ2-4
CASSIGLEAQYF,-,TRBV19,TRBJ2-3
CASRRDGVGNEQFF,-,TRBV19,TRBJ2-1
CASTKRQGSAGELFF,-,TRBV7-9,TRBJ2-2
CASSSPGTSGYNEQFF,TRBD2,TRBV28,TRBJ2-1
CASSEGRVSPLHF,-,TRBV6-1,TRBJ1-6
CASEPSGSDTGELFF,TRBD2,TRBV4-2,TRBJ2-2
CASSLPRTPYEQYF,-,TRBV5-6,-
CASSQGQFTDTQYF,-,TRBV23-1,TRBJ2-3
CASRPPDGQAFSGANVLTF,TRBD1,TRBV28,TRBJ2-6
CASRAGQSTNEKLFF,-,TRBV2,TRBJ1-4
CASSRDRGVSYEQYF,TRBD1,TRBV4-2,TRBJ2-7
CASSSRESAGYGYTF,-,TRBV7-2,TRBJ1-2
CSAMSGVF,-,TRBV20-1,TRBJ1-2
CASSFSFYGGIQETQYF,-,TRBV28,TRBJ2-5
CASSRGDTQYF,-,TRBV2,TRBJ2-3
CASSLIGAGANSYEQYF,-,TRBV7-6,TRBJ2-7
CASSPRTGVETQYF,TRBD1,TRBV19,TRBJ2-5
CASSPPGQIYNEQFF,TRBD1,TRBV18,TRBJ2-1
CASSLRGVTKNIQYF,-,TRBV18,TRBJ2-4
CATSTRDTTYEQYF,-,TRBV15,TRBJ2-7
CASRFQGGNQPQHF,-,TRBV28,TRBJ1-5
CASNTGRYEQYF,-,TRBV6-1,TRBJ2-7
CASSLRQGLQETQYF,TRBD1,TRBV7-7,TRBJ2-5
CASSVLGQGVYGANVLTF,TRBD1,TRBV28,TRBJ2-6
CASSLAGPRDSEQYF,-,TRBV7-9,TRBJ2-7
CASRLVSPLVYSYEQYF,-,TRBV12-2,TRBJ2-7
CAWSKERGTEETQYF,-,TRBV30,TRBJ2-5
CASGLRLAETQYF,-,TRBV12-5,TRBJ2-5
CASGTGGSTGELFF,TRBD1,TRBV7-3,TRBJ2-2
CASSGTGRHEQFF,TRBD1,TRBV10-2,TRBJ2-1
CASGTPRTGSSYNEQFF,TRBD1,TRBV12-5,TRBJ2-1
CASSLEQGRQETQYF,-,TRBV4-2,TRBJ2-5
CASSLAGGLNYGYTF,-,TRBV7-9,TRBJ1-2
CASSFSGPRGLVNEQFF,-,TRBV11-2,TRBJ2-1